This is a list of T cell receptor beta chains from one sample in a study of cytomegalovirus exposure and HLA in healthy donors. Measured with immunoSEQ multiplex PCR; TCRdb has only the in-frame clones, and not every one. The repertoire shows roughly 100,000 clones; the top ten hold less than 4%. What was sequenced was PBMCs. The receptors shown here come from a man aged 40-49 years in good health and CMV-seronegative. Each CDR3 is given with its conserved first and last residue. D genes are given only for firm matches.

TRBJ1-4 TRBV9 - CASSVGSGVTEKLFF TGTGCCAGCAGCGTAGGGTCGGGGGTCACTGAAAAACTGTTTTTT
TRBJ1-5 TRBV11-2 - CASSSIAGNQPQHF TGTGCCAGCAGCTCAATCGCGGGTAATCAGCCCCAGCATTTT
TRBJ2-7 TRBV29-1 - CSARSFVEQYF TGCAGCGCACGGTCCTTTGTGGAGCAGTACTTC
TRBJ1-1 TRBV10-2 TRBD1 CASRHPQGARTEAFF TGCGCTAGCAGACACCCTCAGGGGGCGAGGACTGAAGCTTTCTTT
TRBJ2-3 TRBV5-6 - CASSFRGAKFTDTQYF TGTGCCAGCAGCTTTCGGGGGGCGAAGTTCACAGATACGCAGTATTTT
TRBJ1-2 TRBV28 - CASSRATNYGYTF TGTGCCAGCAGCAGGGCGACTAACTATGGCTACACCTTC
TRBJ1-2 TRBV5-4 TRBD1 CASSPDRDGGYTF TGTGCCAGCAGCCCGGACAGGGATGGTGGCTACACCTTC
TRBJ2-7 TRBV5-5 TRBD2 CASSLALAGGTAYEQYF TGTGCCAGCAGCCTGGCGCTAGCGGGGGGTACGGCCTACGAGCAGTACTTC
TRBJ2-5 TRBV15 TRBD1 CATSRRTGGLLETQYF TGTGCCACCAGCAGGAGGACAGGGGGGTTACTAGAGACCCAGTACTTC
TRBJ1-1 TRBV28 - CASSLPTGNTEAFF TGTGCCAGCAGTTTGCCGACAGGGAACACTGAAGCTTTCTTT
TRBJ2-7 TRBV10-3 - CATVKTENYEQYF TGTGCCACCGTGAAGACAGAAAACTACGAGCAGTACTTC
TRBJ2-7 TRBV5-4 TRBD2 CASSLSSGTSYEQYF TGTGCCAGCAGCTTGTCCAGCGGGACCTCCTACGAGCAGTACTTC
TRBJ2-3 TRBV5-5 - CASSFLDTQYF TGTGCCAGCAGCTTCTTAGATACGCAGTATTTT
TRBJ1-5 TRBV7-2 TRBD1 CASRLDRGPNQPQHF TGTGCCAGCAGACTCGACAGGGGGCCAAATCAGCCCCAGCATTTT
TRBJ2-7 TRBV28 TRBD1 CASIPGQNPTYEQYF TGTGCCAGCATCCCGGGACAGAATCCCACCTACGAGCAGTACTTC
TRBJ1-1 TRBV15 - CATSRDPSSNTEAFF TGTGCCACCAGCAGAGATCCGTCGAGTAACACTGAAGCTTTCTTT
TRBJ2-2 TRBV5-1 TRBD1 CASSLGRQGNTGELFF TGCGCCAGCAGCTTGGGTCGACAGGGAAACACCGGGGAGCTGTTTTTT
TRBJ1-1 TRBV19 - CASSSTRQRNTEAFF TGTGCCAGTAGTTCCACCCGACAGAGGAACACTGAAGCTTTCTTT
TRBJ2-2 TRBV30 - CAWRSRDRAGELFF TGTGCCTGGAGGTCCCGGGATCGGGCCGGGGAGCTGTTTTTT
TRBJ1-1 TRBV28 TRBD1 CASSSGQARGTEAFF TGTGCCAGCAGTTCGGGACAGGCGCGAGGCACTGAAGCTTTCTTT
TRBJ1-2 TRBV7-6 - CASSFDIVGGYTF TGTGCCAGCAGCTTTGACATAGTGGGTGGCTACACCTTC
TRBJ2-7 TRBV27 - CASKTGIYEQYF TGTGCCAGCAAAACAGGGATCTACGAGCAGTACTTC
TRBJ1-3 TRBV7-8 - CASSPQQQGNTIYF TGTGCCAGCAGCCCTCAGCAACAGGGAAACACCATATATTTT
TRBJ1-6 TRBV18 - CASSPDGSSYNSPLHF TGTGCCAGCTCACCCGATGGGAGCTCCTATAATTCACCCCTCCACTTT
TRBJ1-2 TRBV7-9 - CASSLRLQEGRYTF TGTGCCAGCAGCTTAAGGCTACAGGAGGGACGCTACACCTTC
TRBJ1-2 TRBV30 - CAWNRGGLDYGYTF TGTGCCTGGAACCGTGGGGGCCTCGACTATGGCTACACCTTC
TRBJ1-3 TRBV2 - CASSVIGRSDSGNTIYF TGTGCCAGCAGTGTTATTGGGCGCTCAGACTCTGGAAACACCATATATTTT
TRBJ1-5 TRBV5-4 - CASSLDAGQGDQPQHF TGTGCCAGCAGCTTGGATGCGGGGCAAGGCGATCAGCCCCAGCATTTT
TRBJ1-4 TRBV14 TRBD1 CASSLGQVVNEKLFF TGTGCCAGCAGCCTCGGACAGGTCGTTAATGAAAAACTGTTTTTT
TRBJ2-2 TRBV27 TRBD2 CASSISPGLAKYTGELFF TGTGCCAGCAGTATCTCTCCGGGACTAGCGAAATACACCGGGGAGCTGTTTTTT
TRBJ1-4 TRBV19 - CASSIRTVNEKLFF TGTGCCAGTAGTATTCGAACAGTTAATGAAAAACTGTTTTTT
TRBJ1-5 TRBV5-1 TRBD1 CASSFGTGGNQPQHF TGCGCCAGCAGCTTTGGGACAGGTGGCAATCAGCCCCAGCATTTT
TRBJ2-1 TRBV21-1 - CASARDRGNNEQFF TGTGCCAGCGCCCGGGACAGGGGGAACAATGAGCAGTTCTTC
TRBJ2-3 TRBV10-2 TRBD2 CASSESRGGRTDTQYF TGCGCCAGCAGTGAGTCTCGGGGGGGCCGGACAGATACGCAGTATTTT
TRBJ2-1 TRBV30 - CAWKMDTADEQFF TGTGCCTGGAAAATGGACACCGCGGATGAGCAGTTCTTC
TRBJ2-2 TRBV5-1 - CASSPVAGAGTGELFF TGCGCCAGCAGCCCCGTCGCGGGGGCCGGTACCGGGGAGCTGTTTTTT
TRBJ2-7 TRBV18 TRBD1 CASLDDRGTYEQYF TGTGCCAGCTTAGATGACAGGGGGACCTACGAGCAGTACTTC
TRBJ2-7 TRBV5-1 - CASSLGGPKSSYEQYF TGCGCCAGCAGCTTGGGGGGCCCAAAGAGCTCCTACGAGCAGTACTTC
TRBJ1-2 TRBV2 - CASSDTSGYTF TGTGCCAGCAGTGATACTAGTGGCTACACCTTC
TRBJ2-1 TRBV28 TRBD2 CASSFGLAGANEQFF TGTGCCAGCAGTTTTGGACTAGCGGGAGCCAATGAGCAGTTCTTC
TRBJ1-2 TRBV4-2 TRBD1 CASSQARGGGTGYTF TGTGCCAGCAGCCAAGCTCGAGGAGGGGGCACAGGCTACACCTTC
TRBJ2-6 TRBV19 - CASRPEVAGANVLTF TGTGCCAGTAGGCCTGAGGTGGCTGGGGCCAACGTCCTGACTTTC
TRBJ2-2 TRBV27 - CASSLGAGATGELFF TGTGCCAGCAGTTTGGGGGCAGGAGCAACCGGGGAGCTGTTTTTT
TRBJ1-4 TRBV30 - CAWSVSDEKLFF TGTGCCTGGAGTGTATCCGATGAAAAACTGTTTTTT
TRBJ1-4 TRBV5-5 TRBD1 CASSSLQGGANEKLFF TGTGCCAGCAGCTCATTGCAGGGGGGAGCTAATGAAAAACTGTTTTTT
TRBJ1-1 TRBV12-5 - CASGINRDTEAFF TGTGCTAGTGGAATCAACAGGGATACTGAAGCTTTCTTT
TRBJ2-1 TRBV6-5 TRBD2 CASRGGTSGGNEQFF TGTGCCAGCAGGGGGGGGACTAGCGGGGGGAATGAGCAGTTCTTC
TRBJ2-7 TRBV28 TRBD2 CASSQGLAGDDPWAYEQYF TGTGCCAGCAGCCAGGGACTAGCGGGAGACGATCCTTGGGCCTACGAGCAGTACTTC
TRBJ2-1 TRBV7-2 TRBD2 CASSPRGGLGEQFF TGTGCCAGCAGCCCCCGCGGGGGTTTGGGTGAGCAGTTCTTC